These 25 T cell receptor beta chains were all obtained from the same sample, sequenced in a study of T cell responses to AZD1222 COVID-19 vaccine. Profiling relied on immunoSEQ multiplex PCR, and the TCRdb table lists in-frame clones only, not all of them. The sample includes under 150,000 clones, roughly 88% of them seen just once. The specimen comprised peripheral blood, sampled 28 days after the second AZD1222 dose. All receptors come from an adult who received the AZD1222 COVID-19 vaccine.

This chain joins TRBV9 and TRBJ2-1; possibly TRBD2 for D (6 bases). Trimming left V 4 bases short and J 7 bases short, with 9 bases between. The CDR3 length is 12 residues. Germline-derived CDR1 and CDR2 are SGDLS and YYNGEE. CDR3 in DNA: TGTGCCAGCAGCCCGACTAGGAATGAGCAGTTCTTC. Translated, it gives CASSPTRNEQFF.

The genes are TRBV28 and TRBJ1-3; 9 nucleotides agree with TRBD1. V shed 2 bases, J shed 4 bases, and the junction held 3 bases outside the gene matches. This CDR3 spans 15 amino acids. Germline CDR1 is MDHEN and CDR2 is SYDVKM. CDR3 loop: CASSLRDRDGNTIYF. CDR3 in DNA: TGTGCCAGCAGTTTAAGGGACAGGGACGGAAACACCATATATTTT.

This chain joins TRBV19 and TRBJ1-2, with 11 bases aligning to TRBD1. Germline-derived CDR1 and CDR2 are LNHDA and SQIVND (reference sequence). The CDR3 spans 15 residues. V lost 3 bases and J lost 4; bases outside the gene matches: 4. The CDR3 bases are TGTGCCAGTAGTATCGCAGGGACAGGGGGCTATGGCTACACCTTC. Its protein product is CASSIAGTGGYGYTF.

This rearrangement joins TRBV28 to TRBJ1-6; perhaps TRBD1 as D (6 bases). Trimming cost V 2 bases and J 6 bases, with 20 bases left between them. Germline V gene lookup returns CDR1 MDHEN and CDR2 SYDVKM. The CDR3 sequence is 18 residues long. In DNA form, the CDR3 reads TGTGCCAGCAGTTTACCCCGGACAGCCCGACTTAGTAATTCACCCCTCCACTTT. It specifies CASSLPRTARLSNSPLHF.

The chain is built from TRBV9 and TRBJ2-2; a possible D gene is TRBD2 (7 bases). Trimming stripped 3 bases from V and 0 bases from J, with 12 bases between. The CDR3 is made up of 16 amino acids. Per the germline V gene, CDR1 is SGDLS and CDR2 is YYNGEE. The CDR3 region is CASSAWGGPNTGELFF. In DNA, the CDR3 is TGTGCCAGCAGCGCCTGGGGGGGCCCGAACACCGGGGAGCTGTTTTTT.

The chain couples TRBV6-4 to TRBJ1-1; no firm D call. The V gene's germline CDR1 is MRHNA and CDR2 SNTAGT. CDR3 length equals 14 residues. V was trimmed by 0 bases and J by 5 bases, leaving 10 bases between them. CDR3 protein: CASSDSSKGTEAFF. The CDR3 nucleotides are TGTGCCAGCAGTGACTCATCCAAAGGGACTGAAGCTTTCTTT.

This chain connects TRBV6-5 to TRBJ1-1; D not resolved. V lost 5 bases to trimming and J lost 7 bases, with 8 bases between them. Germline CDR1 is MNHEY and CDR2 is SVGAGI. The CDR3 loop spans 11 amino acids. The chain's CDR3 is CASSPQDEAFF. The CDR3 nucleotides are TGTGCCAGCAGTCCTCAAGATGAAGCTTTCTTT.

This chain links TRBV9 with TRBJ2-7; 10 bases align to TRBD2. Germline V gene data show CDR1 as SGDLS and CDR2 as YYNGEE. V lost 3 bases, J lost 2 bases, and 5 bases stayed unmatched. The CDR3 consists of 15 residues. CDR3 nucleotide sequence: TGTGCCAGCAGCGCCGGAGCGGGGGGGGCCTACGAGCAGTACTTC. Its translation is CASSAGAGGAYEQYF. Supplemented by reference TRBV9 and TRBJ2-7, the full variable domain reads DSGVTQTPKHLITATGQRVTLRCSPRSGDLSVYWYQQSLDQGLQFLIQYYNGEERAKGNILERFSAQQFPDLHSELNLSSLELGDSALYFCASSAGAGGAYEQYFGPGTRLTVT.

The V and J genes are TRBV10-3 and TRBJ1-1; perhaps TRBD1 as D (5 bases). This CDR3 has 12 residues. Trimming removed 6 bases from V and 8 bases from J, with 13 bases in between. Germline CDR1 and CDR2: ENHRY and SYGVKD. The DNA for the CDR3 is TGTGCCATCAGAGGGACGGTCGGCGAAGCTTTCTTT. As protein: CAIRGTVGEAFF.

This chain connects TRBV27 to TRBJ1-5; D is unresolved. CDR1 and CDR2 from the germline V gene are MNHEY and SMNVEV (reference sequence). This CDR3 has 15 amino acids. The V gene lost 3 bases and the J gene lost 2 bases, with 11 bases spanning the gap. The DNA of the CDR3 is TGTGCCAGCAGTTTGCACCAGGACGGCAATCAGCCCCAGCATTTT. Translation: CASSLHQDGNQPQHF.

The CDR3 loop is CASSLTGVVYEQYF. The CDR3 nucleotides read TGTGCCAGCAGCTTAACTGGGGTCGTCTACGAGCAGTACTTC. This chain connects TRBV7-9 to TRBJ2-7; no reliable D call. Trimming left V 2 bases short and J 3 bases short, with 11 bases between. The CDR3 loop spans 14 amino acids. The V gene's germline CDR1 is SEHNR and CDR2 FQNEAQ (reference sequence).

The J gene is TRBJ2-3, the V gene TRBV27; 8 bases agree with TRBD2. Losses at the gene ends were 5 bases for V and 10 bases for J; bases not matched to a gene: 5. Germline-derived CDR1 and CDR2 are MNHEY and SMNVEV (reference sequence). This CDR3 comprises 12 residues. The CDR3 region has the DNA TGTGCCAGCAGTCCGACTAGCGCCTCGCAGTATTTT. It codes for CASSPTSASQYF.

The rearrangement links TRBV11-2 to TRBJ2-3, with D unclear. The CDR3 extends over 15 amino acids. In germline, CDR1 is SGHAT, CDR2 FQNNGV. Between the trimmed V and J ends, which lost 1 base and 3 bases, there was a span of 11 bases. The CDR3, as DNA: TGTGCCAGCAGCTTAGTAGGTGGGCAAACAGATACGCAGTATTTT. Residues: CASSLVGGQTDTQYF. Combining the CDR3 with reference TRBV11-2 and TRBJ2-3 gives the whole variable domain EAGVAQSPRYKIIEKRQSVAFWCNPISGHATLYWYQQILGQGPKLLIQFQNNGVVDDSQLPKDRFSAERLKGVDSTLKIQPAKLEDSAVYLCASSLVGGQTDTQYFGPGTRLTVL.

The V and J genes are TRBV9 and TRBJ1-2; 7 bases line up with TRBD1. Germline V gene lookup returns CDR1 SGDLS and CDR2 YYNGEE. This CDR3 is 18 amino acids long. V lost 1 base to trimming and J lost 2 bases; unmatched junction nucleotides: 14. The CDR3 nucleotides read TGTGCCAGCAGCGTAAACCCGAGGGGGGGGACAGAAAACTATGGCTACACCTTC. Translating gives CASSVNPRGGTENYGYTF.

This clone was found a few times. The CDR3 region has the DNA TGTGCCGCGGACTCGGGGGGCCTTGGGAATGAGCAGTTCTTC. It encodes CAADSGGLGNEQFF. The chain uses TRBV19 and TRBJ2-1; D perhaps matches TRBD2 (7 bases). Germline values: CDR1 LNHDA, CDR2 SQIVND (reference sequence). CDR3 length: 14 residues. V was trimmed by 11 bases and J by 7 bases, leaving 21 bases between them.

The chain carries TRBV5-8 and TRBJ2-4; the match to TRBD2 covers 7 bases. This CDR3 spans 14 amino acids. J was trimmed by 5 bases and V by 6 bases; bases with no gene match: 8. Looked up from germline, CDR1 is SGHTS and CDR2 is YDEGEE. CDR3 amino acids: CASTQGGDQNIQYF. The CDR3 coding sequence is TGTGCCAGCACTCAGGGAGGGGATCAAAACATTCAGTACTTC.

This chain connects TRBV7-9 to TRBJ1-1, with a weak D call TRBD1 (6 bases). CDR3 length: 16 amino acids. Germline CDR1 reads SEHNR; CDR2 reads FQNEAQ (reference sequence). Trimming cost V 0 bases and J 6 bases, with 17 bases left between them. DNA of the CDR3: TGTGCCAGCAGCTTAGCCCGAAGTCAGGGGTCGGCTGAAGCTTTCTTT. Translating gives CASSLARSQGSAEAFF.

The chain joins TRBV28 to TRBJ1-2; 7 positions agree with TRBD1. This CDR3 contains 15 residues. Germline-derived CDR1 and CDR2 are MDHEN and SYDVKM. The ends lost 5 bases at V and 3 bases at J; junction bases unmatched: 9. CDR3 loop: CASSVGGDSHYGYTF. In DNA, the CDR3 is TGTGCCAGCAGTGTAGGGGGGGACAGCCACTATGGCTACACCTTC.

The chain joins TRBV5-1 to TRBJ2-1, with 8 nucleotides matching TRBD2. The length of the CDR3 is 16 residues. The V and J ends lost 4 bases and 5 bases, in that order; junction bases with no gene match: 11. Germline lookup yields CDR1 SGHRS and CDR2 YFSETQ. Written as DNA, the CDR3 is TGCGCCAGCAGCGGCCGGTTCGCGGGGGGCCACAATGAGCAGTTCTTC. This codes for CASSGRFAGGHNEQFF.

The V call is TRBV29-1, the J call TRBJ2-7; possible D gene TRBD2, 7 bases. Trimming stripped 1 base from V and 7 bases from J, with 11 bases between. The CDR3 extends over 12 amino acids. Germline values: CDR1 SQVTM, CDR2 ANQGSEA. The CDR3 DNA reads TGCAGCGTTGAAGGAGGGGGGGTAGAGCAGTACTTC. This codes for CSVEGGGVEQYF.

CDR3 loop: CASSQNLFGLVRSYNEQFF. The CDR3, as DNA: TGCGCCAGCAGCCAAAACCTTTTCGGACTAGTTCGCTCCTACAATGAGCAGTTCTTC. The rearrangement uses TRBV4-1 and TRBJ2-1; 7 bases are a match to TRBD2. V gave up 2 bases and J gave up 0 bases; unmatched junction bases: 13. The germline V gene has CDR1 MGHRA and CDR2 YSYEKL. The CDR3 loop spans 19 amino acids.

V usage is TRBV19 and J usage is TRBJ2-1; weak D call: TRBD1 (6 bases). The CDR3 spans 13 residues. Trimming cost V 1 base and J 8 bases, with 9 bases left between them. Germline loops: CDR1 LNHDA, CDR2 SQIVND (reference sequence). The CDR3 DNA is TGTGCCAGTAGTATAGGCTCAGGGGATGAGCAGTTCTTC. Protein sequence: CASSIGSGDEQFF.

This clone turned up a few times. V usage is TRBV6-6 and J usage is TRBJ1-6; 8 bases match TRBD1. The CDR3 runs to 16 residues. V gave up 8 bases and J gave up 6 bases; unmatched junction bases: 12. Germline assignment: CDR1 MNHNY and CDR2 SVGAGI (reference sequence). CDR3 DNA: TGTGCCAGCGACAGGGGCCAGGTCTTCCTTAATTCACCCCTCCACTTT. Protein product: CASDRGQVFLNSPLHF.

CDR3 nucleotide sequence: TGTGCCAGTAGTAAAGGACTAGCGGAATATAACACCGGGGAGCTGTTTTTT. It translates to CASSKGLAEYNTGELFF. The rearrangement uses TRBV19 and TRBJ2-2, with 10 bases fitting TRBD2. Germline V lookup: CDR1 LNHDA, CDR2 SQIVND (reference sequence). Germline trimming cut 4 bases from V and 2 bases from J; bases unmatched to any gene: 7. The CDR3 has 17 residues.

The genes are TRBV6-1 and TRBJ1-3, with 7 bases that match TRBD1. The V segment lost 2 bases and the J segment 8 bases; nucleotides outside the gene matches: 9. The CDR3 consists of 15 residues. From germline, CDR1 is MNHNS and CDR2 SASEGT. Written as DNA, the CDR3 is TGTGCCAGCAGTGAACGTCTGACAGGGCTCTACACCATATATTTT. Its protein is CASSERLTGLYTIYF.